This T cell receptor (beta chain) came from a study of shared clonotypes between healthy human individuals. Looking at the study overall: Three plates were used per donor for CD4 naive, three for CD4 memory, two for CD8 naive and one for CD8 memory. Study-wide results and limits: Larger estimated richness was generally recorded for naive subsets relative to memory subsets. Generation probabilities of non-shared clonotypes were lower (relative to those shared by all four donors). Represented diversity (both genetic and exposure-history) was limited by the small number of donors.

Terminally differentiated effector memory CD45RA+ cells were excluded by CCR7 positive selection of CD45RO-negative cells. Clones were sequenced by immunoSEQ multiplex PCR, and TCRdb holds only the in-frame ones, with some missing. The profile shows roughly 1,800,000 clones, roughly 95% of them singletons. A note on this clone: Its matching antigen is unknown.

V lost 2 bases and J 5 bases, leaving 16 bases between the germline ends. The CDR3 is made up of 15 amino acids. The germline gives CDR1 MNHNS, CDR2 SASEGT. The chain carries TRBV6-1 and TRBJ2-7, with no clear D. Sequencing input: naive CD8+ T cells sorted from blood. The sequence was collected from a man aged 18 to 29 in good health. CDR3 region: CASSEPSSNRDEQYF. The CDR3 DNA reads as TGTGCCAGCAGTGAACCCAGTTCCAACCGGGACGAGCAGTACTTC.